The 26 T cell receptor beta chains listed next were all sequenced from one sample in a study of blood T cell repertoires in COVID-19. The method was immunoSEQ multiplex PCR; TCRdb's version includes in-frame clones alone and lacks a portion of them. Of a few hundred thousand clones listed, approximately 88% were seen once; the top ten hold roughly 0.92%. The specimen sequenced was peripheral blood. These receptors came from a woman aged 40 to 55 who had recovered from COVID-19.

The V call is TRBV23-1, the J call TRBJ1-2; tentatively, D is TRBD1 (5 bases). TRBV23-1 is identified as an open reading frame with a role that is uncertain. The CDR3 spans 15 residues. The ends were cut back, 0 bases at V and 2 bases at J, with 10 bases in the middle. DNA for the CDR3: TGCGCCAGCAGTCAATCGGCAGGGCCCAACTATGGCTACACCTTC. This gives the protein CASSQSAGPNYGYTF.

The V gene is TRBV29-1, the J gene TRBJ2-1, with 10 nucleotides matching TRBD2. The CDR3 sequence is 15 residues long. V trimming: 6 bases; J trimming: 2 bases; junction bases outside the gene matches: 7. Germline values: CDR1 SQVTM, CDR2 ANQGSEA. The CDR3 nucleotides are TGCAGCGTACGGAGGACTAGCGGAACCTACAATGAGCAGTTCTTC. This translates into CSVRRTSGTYNEQFF.

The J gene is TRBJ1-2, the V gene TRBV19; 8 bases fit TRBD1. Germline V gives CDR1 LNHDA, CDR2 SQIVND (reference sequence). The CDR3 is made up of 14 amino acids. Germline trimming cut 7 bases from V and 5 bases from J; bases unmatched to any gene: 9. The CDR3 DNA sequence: TGTGCCAGTAACTCACCGGGACAGGAATATGGCTACACCTTC. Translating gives CASNSPGQEYGYTF.

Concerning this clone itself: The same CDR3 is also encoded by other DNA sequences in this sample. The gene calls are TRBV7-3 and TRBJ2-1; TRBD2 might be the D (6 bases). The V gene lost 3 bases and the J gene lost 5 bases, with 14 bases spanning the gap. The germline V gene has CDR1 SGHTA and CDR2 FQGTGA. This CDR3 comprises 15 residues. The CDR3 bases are TGTGCCAGCAGCTTGTTCGGCGGAGGGAACAATGAGCAGTTCTTC. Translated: CASSLFGGGNNEQFF.

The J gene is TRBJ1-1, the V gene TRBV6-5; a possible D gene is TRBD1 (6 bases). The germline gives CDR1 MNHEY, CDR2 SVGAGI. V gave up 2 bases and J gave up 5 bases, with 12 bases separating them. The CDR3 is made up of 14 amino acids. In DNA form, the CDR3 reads TGTGCCAGCAGTTACCATCCTACAGGGACTGAAGCTTTCTTT. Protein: CASSYHPTGTEAFF.

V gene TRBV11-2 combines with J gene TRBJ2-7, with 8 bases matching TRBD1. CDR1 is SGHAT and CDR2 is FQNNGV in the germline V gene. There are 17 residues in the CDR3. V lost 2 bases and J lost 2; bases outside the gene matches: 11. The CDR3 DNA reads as TGTGCCAGCAGCTTAAACGATAACAGGGGGGATGCCTACGAGCAGTACTTC. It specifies CASSLNDNRGDAYEQYF.

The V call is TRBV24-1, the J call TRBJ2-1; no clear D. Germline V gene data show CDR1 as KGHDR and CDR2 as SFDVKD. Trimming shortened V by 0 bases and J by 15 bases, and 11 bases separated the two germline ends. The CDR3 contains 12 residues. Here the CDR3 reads CATSDLGQILFF. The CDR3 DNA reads TGTGCCACCAGTGATTTGGGGCAGATTCTGTTCTTC.

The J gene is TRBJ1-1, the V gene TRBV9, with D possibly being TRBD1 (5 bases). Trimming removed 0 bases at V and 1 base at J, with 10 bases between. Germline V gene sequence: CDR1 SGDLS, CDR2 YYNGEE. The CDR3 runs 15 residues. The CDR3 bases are TGTGCCAGCAGCGTAGAGGGTCAGGGGAACACTGAAGCTTTCTTT. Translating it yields CASSVEGQGNTEAFF.

The CDR3 region has the DNA TGTGCCAGCAGCCAAACCGCCATTGGCGGCGTAGGCACTGAAGCTTTCTTT. Its translation is CASSQTAIGGVGTEAFF. This chain joins TRBV3-1 (or the pseudogene TRBV3-2) and TRBJ1-1; D remains unclear. The CDR3 length is 17 residues. The V end lost 2 bases, the J end lost 4 bases, and 20 bases lay between the germline ends. Germline loops: CDR1 LGHDT, CDR2 YNNKEL (reference sequence).

The CDR3 region has the DNA TGTGCCAGCAGCTTATTCCCCGGGACAGGGGGCACAGATACGCAGTATTTT. Residues: CASSLFPGTGGTDTQYF. The chain links TRBV7-3 to TRBJ2-3, with TRBD1 matching 10 bases. The CDR3 has 17 residues. Germline CDR1 and CDR2: SGHTA and FQGTGA. V shed 2 bases, J shed 1 base, and the junction held 6 bases outside the gene matches.

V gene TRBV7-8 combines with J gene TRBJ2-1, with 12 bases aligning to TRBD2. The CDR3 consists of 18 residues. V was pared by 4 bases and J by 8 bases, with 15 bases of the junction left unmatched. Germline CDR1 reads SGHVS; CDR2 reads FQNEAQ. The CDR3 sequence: CASSSPGLTSGRMHEQFF. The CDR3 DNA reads TGTGCCAGCAGCTCCCCCGGATTGACTAGCGGGAGAATGCATGAGCAGTTCTTC.

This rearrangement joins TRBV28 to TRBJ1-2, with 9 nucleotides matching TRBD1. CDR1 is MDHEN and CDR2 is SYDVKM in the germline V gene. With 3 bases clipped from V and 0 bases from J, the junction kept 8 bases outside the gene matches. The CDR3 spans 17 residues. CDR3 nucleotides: TGTGCCAGCAGTTTGGAAATAGGGACAGGGCCTAACTATGGCTACACCTTC. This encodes CASSLEIGTGPNYGYTF.

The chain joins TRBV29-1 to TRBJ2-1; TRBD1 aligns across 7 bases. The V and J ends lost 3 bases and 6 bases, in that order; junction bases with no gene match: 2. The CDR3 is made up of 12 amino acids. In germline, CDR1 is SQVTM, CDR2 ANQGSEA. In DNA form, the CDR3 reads TGCAGCGTTGAGACAGGGCCCAATGAGCAGTTCTTC. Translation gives CSVETGPNEQFF.

This CDR3 reads CAWSVGGETQPQHF. CDR3 nucleotides: TGTGCCTGGAGTGTAGGCGGTGAAACTCAGCCCCAGCATTTT. This chain joins TRBV30 and TRBJ1-5; D not resolved. The germline V and J ends were trimmed by 0 bases and 6 bases, with 12 bases remaining between them. The CDR3 has 14 amino acids. CDR1 and CDR2 from the germline V gene are GTSNPN and SVGIG (reference sequence).

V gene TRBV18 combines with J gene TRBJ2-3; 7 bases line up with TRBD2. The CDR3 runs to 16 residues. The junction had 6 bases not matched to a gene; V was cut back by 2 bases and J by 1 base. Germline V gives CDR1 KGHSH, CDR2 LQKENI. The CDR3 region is CASSPGLLAGTDTQYF. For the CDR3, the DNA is TGTGCCAGCTCACCAGGGTTGCTAGCGGGCACAGATACGCAGTATTTT. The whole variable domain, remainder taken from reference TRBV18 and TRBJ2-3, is NAGVMQNPRHLVRRRGQEARLRCSPMKGHSHVYWYRQLPEEGLKFMVYLQKENIIDESGMPKERFSAEFPKEGPSILRIQQVVRGDSAAYFCASSPGLLAGTDTQYFGPGTRLTVL.

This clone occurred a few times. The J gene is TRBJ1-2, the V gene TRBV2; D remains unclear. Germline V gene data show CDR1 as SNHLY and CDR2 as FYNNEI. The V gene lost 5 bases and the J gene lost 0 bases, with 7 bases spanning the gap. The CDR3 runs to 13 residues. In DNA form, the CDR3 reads TGTGCCAGCAGTACCACACCTAACTATGGCTACACCTTC. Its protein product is CASSTTPNYGYTF.

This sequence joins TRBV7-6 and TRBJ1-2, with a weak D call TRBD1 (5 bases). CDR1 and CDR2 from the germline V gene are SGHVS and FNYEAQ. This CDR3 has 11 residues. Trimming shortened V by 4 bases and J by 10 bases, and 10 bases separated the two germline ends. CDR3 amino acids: CASSSQGIYTF. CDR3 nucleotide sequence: TGTGCCAGCAGCTCGCAGGGAATCTACACCTTC.

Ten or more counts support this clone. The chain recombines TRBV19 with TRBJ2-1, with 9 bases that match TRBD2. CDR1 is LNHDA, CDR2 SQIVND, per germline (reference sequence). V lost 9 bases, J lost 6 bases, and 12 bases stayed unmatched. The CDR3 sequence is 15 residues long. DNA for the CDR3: TGTGCCAGCCGATCGGGGACTAGCCCCCCCAATGAGCAGTTCTTC. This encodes CASRSGTSPPNEQFF.

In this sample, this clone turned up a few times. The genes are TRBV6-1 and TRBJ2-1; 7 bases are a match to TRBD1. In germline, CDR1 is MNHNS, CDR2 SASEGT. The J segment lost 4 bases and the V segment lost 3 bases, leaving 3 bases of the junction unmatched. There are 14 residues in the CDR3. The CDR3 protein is CASSDGTAYNEQFF. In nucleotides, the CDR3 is TGTGCCAGCAGTGACGGGACAGCGTACAATGAGCAGTTCTTC.

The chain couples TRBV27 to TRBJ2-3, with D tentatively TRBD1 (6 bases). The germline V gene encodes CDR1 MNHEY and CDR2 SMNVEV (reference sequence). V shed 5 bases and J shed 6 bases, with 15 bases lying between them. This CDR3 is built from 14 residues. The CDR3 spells CASSPLGARDTQYF. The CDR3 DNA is TGTGCCAGCAGTCCTCTGGGGGCTCGCGATACGCAGTATTTT.

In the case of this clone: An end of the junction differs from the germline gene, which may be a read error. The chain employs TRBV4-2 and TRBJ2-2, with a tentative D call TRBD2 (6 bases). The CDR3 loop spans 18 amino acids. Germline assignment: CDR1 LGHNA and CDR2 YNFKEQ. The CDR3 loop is CASRQGTPGTLNTGELFF. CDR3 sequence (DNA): TGTGCCAGCAGGCAAGGGACCCCCGGGACTCTGAACACCGGGGAGCTGTTTTTT.

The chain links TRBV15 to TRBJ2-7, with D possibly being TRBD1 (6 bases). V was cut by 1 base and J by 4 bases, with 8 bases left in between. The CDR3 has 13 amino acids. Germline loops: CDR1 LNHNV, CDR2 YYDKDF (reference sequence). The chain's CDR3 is CATSRGRGYEQYF. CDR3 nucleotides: TGTGCCACCAGCAGAGGAAGGGGGTACGAGCAGTACTTC.

Written as DNA, the CDR3 is TGTGCCAGCAGCAAAGGAACCAACGGGGAGTTTACTTGTGATGAGCAGTTCTTC. Translated, it gives CASSKGTNGEFTCDEQFF. The chain employs TRBV21-1 and TRBJ2-1; the table's D gene call, TRBD2, was not cross checked with the DNA. TRBV21-1 is annotated as a pseudogene. There are 18 residues in the CDR3.

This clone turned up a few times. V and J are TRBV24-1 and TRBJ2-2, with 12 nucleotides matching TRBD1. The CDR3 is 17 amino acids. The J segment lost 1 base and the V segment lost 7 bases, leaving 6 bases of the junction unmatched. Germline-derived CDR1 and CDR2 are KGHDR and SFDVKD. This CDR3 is CATRAGQGALNTGELFF. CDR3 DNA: TGTGCCACCAGGGCGGGACAGGGGGCCTTGAACACCGGGGAGCTGTTTTTT.

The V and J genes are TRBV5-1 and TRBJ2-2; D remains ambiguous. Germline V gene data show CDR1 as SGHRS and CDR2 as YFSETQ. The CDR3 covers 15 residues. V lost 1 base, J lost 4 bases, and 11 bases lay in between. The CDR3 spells CASSLSARTTGELFF. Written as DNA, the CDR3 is TGCGCCAGCAGCTTGAGCGCGCGAACCACCGGGGAGCTGTTTTTT.

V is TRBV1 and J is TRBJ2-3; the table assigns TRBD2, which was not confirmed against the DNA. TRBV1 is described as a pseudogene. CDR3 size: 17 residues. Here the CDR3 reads CTSSQLGTSGRGDTQYF. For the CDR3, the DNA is TGCACCAGCAGCCAATTAGGGACTAGCGGGAGGGGAGATACGCAGTATTTT.